This TCR beta chain was sequenced in a study of cytomegalovirus exposure and HLA in healthy donors (dated by TCRdb to 2016 to 2017). Regarding the research as a whole: According to a later analysis, one platform produced both the roughly 130 validation repertoires and the roughly 650 repertoires of the first cohort. The aim of the study was to test whether cataloging public T cell receptors could identify signatures of past pathogen exposure. A separate validation cohort of roughly 130 different subjects was used in addition to the roughly 720-subject first cohort. The study combined high-throughput TCR immunosequencing, statistical association of individual TCRs with disease status, and machine learning to predict cytomegalovirus infection status.

Donors formed part of the validation cohort, which comprised over a hundred subjects and was distinct from the first cohort of roughly 600 subjects. Looking up the germline V gene yields CDR1 MGHRA and CDR2 YSYEKL. The cysteine opens and the phenylalanine closes a CDR3 of 16 amino acids. Of the read, only the CDR3 DNA is kept; its 48 bases are in frame from base 1. At the junction V is shortened by 0 bases and J by 2 bases, with 14 bases in between. As concerns this clone: The specificity of this receptor is unknown. No base quality values were provided; no much bigger clone lies one nucleotide off.

The library was obtained by the immunoSEQ multiplex PCR assay. In the paper's pipeline: A statistical classification framework was developed to diagnose cytomegalovirus status using the catalog of TCR beta chain sequences. Imported from immuneACCESS, the table was reduced by TCRdb to in-frame sequences with V and J called. These copies leave out some clones; in studies compared against another copy, an unresolved V gene accounts for under half, and the cause of the remainder is not known. V and J calls and clone size are those listed in that table; D and trimming were worked out from the DNA. The sample yields over 200,000 clones; about nine tenths were counted once. The ten largest clones capture roughly 2% of the sample. What the research found in general, with its limitations: A few of the identified cytomegalovirus-associated TCR beta chains were confirmed in vitro to be specific for cytomegalovirus antigens. The classifier was reported to diagnose cytomegalovirus status with high specificity and sensitivity in both the original and validation cohorts. Most TCR sequences were observed very rarely across donors, whereas some public TCRs were present in many individuals. The study gave a list of 150 to 200 TCR beta chains associated with cytomegalovirus. In a later analysis, TCRs clustered in the first cohort were found to also tend to co-occur in the 120 or so validation repertoires, with roughly 93% of cluster scores above 0. A later analysis had no HLA typing for the validation cohort, so co-occurrence there was scored across all 120 or so repertoires. It was suggested by the authors that the approach could potentially be generalized to other disease states and immunological phenotypes.

This TCR was recovered from a woman under 30 in good health and CMV-seropositive. The V gene is TRBV4-1 and the J gene is TRBJ2-7, with no confidently assigned D gene. The sequenced sample was PBMCs. DNA sequence: TGCGCCAGCAGCCAAGATTTGCGCTCGAGGACCTACGAGCAGTACTTC. Protein translation: CASSQDLRSRTYEQYF.